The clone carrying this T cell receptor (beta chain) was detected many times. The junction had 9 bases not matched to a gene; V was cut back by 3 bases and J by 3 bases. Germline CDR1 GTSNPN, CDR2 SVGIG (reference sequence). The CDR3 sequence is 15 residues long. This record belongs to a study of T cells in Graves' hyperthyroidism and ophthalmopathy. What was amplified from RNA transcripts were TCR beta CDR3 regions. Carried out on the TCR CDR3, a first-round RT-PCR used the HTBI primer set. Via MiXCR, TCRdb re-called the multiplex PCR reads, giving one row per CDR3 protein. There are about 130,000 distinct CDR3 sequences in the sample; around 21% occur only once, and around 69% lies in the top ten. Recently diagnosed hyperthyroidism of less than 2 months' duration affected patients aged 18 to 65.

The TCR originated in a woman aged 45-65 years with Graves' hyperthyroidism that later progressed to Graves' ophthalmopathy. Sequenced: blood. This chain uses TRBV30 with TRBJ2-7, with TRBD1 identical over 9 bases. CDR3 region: CAWSPPGTGIYEQYF. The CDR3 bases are TGTGCCTGGAGCCCACCCGGGACAGGGATCTACGAGCAGTACTTC.